The clone carrying this TCR beta chain was seen a few times. Its matching antigen is unknown. V lost 3 bases to trimming and J lost 2 bases, with 15 bases between them. CDR1 and CDR2 (germline): MNHNS, SASEGT. The CDR3 has 16 residues. The record originates from a study of blood T cells in healthy people across ages. Study at large: Capturing about one barcoded beta molecule per two T cells was achieved by template switching. Overall study findings and caveats: Long-lived donors carried more naive CD4+ cells and greater diversity than aged donors.

The authors ran a second PCR of 7 to 11 cycles using a sample-barcoded 5' primer and a J-beta primer mix. TCRdb re-derived calls from the 5' RACE reads in MiXCR, one entry per CDR3 protein. The data contain under 1,000,000 distinct CDR3 sequences, about 37% of them singletons. The rearrangement uses TRBV6-1 and TRBJ2-3; tentatively, D is TRBD1 or TRBD2 (6 bases each). The receptor's source is a man aged 18-30 years in good health. The sample taken for sequencing was blood. In nucleotides, the CDR3 is TGTGCCAGCAGTGACCGTCGGGGGCAACCCACAGATACGCAGTATTTT. Protein: CASSDRRGQPTDTQYF.